Reported below is one T cell receptor (beta chain). Its specificity is unknown. V was trimmed by 4 bases and J by 3 bases, leaving 10 bases between them. The CDR3 has 14 residues. Germline V gene data show CDR1 as MNHEY and CDR2 as SMNVEV (reference sequence). These data belong to a study of STAT3 mutations in large granular lymphocyte leukemia. General study points: Every T-cell large granular lymphocyte leukemia patient had at least one immunodominant TCR beta clonotype.

The repertoire was sequenced with immunoSEQ multiplex PCR; TCRdb's copy has only in-frame clones and lacks some. The sample includes around 4,500 clones, about four fifths of them seen just once. The chain joins TRBV27 to TRBJ1-5; tentatively, D is TRBD1 (5 bases). The clonotype comes from a man in his forties with T-cell large granular lymphocyte leukemia. Some clones in this sample may be carry-over from other donors' samples. Sequenced sample: peripheral blood mononuclear cells. The CDR3 DNA is TGTGCCAGCAGTTACCAGGGCTCCAATCAGCCCCAGCATTTT. Amino acid sequence: CASSYQGSNQPQHF.